This T cell receptor (beta chain) was sequenced for a study of cytomegalovirus exposure and HLA in healthy donors. For this clone: Its target is unknown.

The CDR3 is made up of 16 amino acids. The V gene lost 0 bases and the J gene lost 0 bases, with 12 bases spanning the gap. Germline CDR1 SGDLS, CDR2 YYNGEE. Findings and limits, study-wide: Confirmation in vitro established that three CMV-associated chains were specific for CMV antigens.

Use of 60 Vbeta and 13 Jbeta primers characterized the PCR. Generated by immunoSEQ multiplex PCR, the TCRdb table keeps only in-frame clones and is missing some. Of 150,000 to 180,000 clones in the sample, more than 60% were seen once. The specimen was PBMCs. The receptor was derived from a woman aged 40 to 55 in good health and CMV-seronegative. The chain couples TRBV9 to TRBJ1-1; D call uncertain. CDR3 region: CASSVARQALNTEAFF. As DNA, the CDR3 is TGTGCCAGCAGCGTAGCTCGCCAGGCATTGAACACTGAAGCTTTCTTT.